This TCR beta chain was recorded in a study of T cell changes during pregnancy in multiple sclerosis. This clone was seen only once. This CDR3 has 16 amino acids. The ends lost 5 bases at V and 9 bases at J; junction bases unmatched: 14. Germline lookup yields CDR1 SEHNR and CDR2 FQNEAQ (reference sequence). This table comes from immunoSEQ multiplex PCR, and its TCRdb copy is limited to in-frame clones, with some not included. The table shows 35,000 to 45,000 clones, with 90% occurring only once. The chain combines TRBV7-9 with TRBJ2-5; 11 bases match TRBD2. The sample consisted of peripheral blood, taken in the second trimester of pregnancy. The source is a female donor in good health, enrolled as a control in a pregnancy study. CDR3 loop: CASSPETSGASMAQYF. CDR3 coding DNA: TGTGCCAGCAGCCCGGAGACTAGCGGGGCATCCATGGCCCAGTACTTC. Complete variable domain (other parts from reference TRBV7-9 and TRBJ2-5): DTGVSQNPRHKITKRGQNVTFRCDPISEHNRLYWYRQTLGQGPEFLTYFQNEAQLEKSRLLSDRFSAERPKGSFSTLEIQRTEQGDSAMYLCASSPETSGASMAQYFGPGTRLLVL.